The clone carrying this T cell receptor (beta chain) was counted ten times or more. Its cognate antigen is unknown. The V gene end was trimmed by 4 bases and the J gene end by 4 bases; junction bases not matched to a gene: 15. The CDR3 consists of 17 residues. Germline CDR1 is GTSNPN and CDR2 is SVGIG (reference sequence). The data are from a study of beta chain features in type 1 diabetes. cDNA synthesis used the whole RNA isolate, giving expressed TCRB sequences. Libraries were prepared by immunoSEQ multiplex PCR; TCRdb keeps only in-frame clonotypes and omits some of them. The sample yields 130,000 or so clones, about a sixth seen once. Study-level results: When Type 1 diabetes patients were examined, their TCRB CDR3s proved moderately but significantly shorter in all four CD4+ subsets.

The sample was central memory CD4+ T cells from blood. The chain links TRBV30 to TRBJ1-2; 10 nucleotides match TRBD1. The clonotype comes from a man younger than 45 with type 1 diabetes. CDR3 in DNA: TGTGCCTGGACTGGGACAGGGGCACTCTGGGCAGGCTATGGCTACACCTTC. Protein product: CAWTGTGALWAGYGYTF.